This is a list of T cell receptor beta chains from one sample in a study of CD4+ T cells in melanoma. Here immunoSEQ multiplex PCR was the method, and the copy in TCRdb shows in-frame clones only, minus some. Of 120,000 to 150,000 clones in the sample, around nine tenths were seen once. These receptors came from a human donor with melanoma. The CDR3 runs from the conserved cysteine through the conserved F or W. Each record gives: J gene, clone size, D gene, V gene, CDR3 protein, CDR3 DNA. The D gene is left open where the match is weak. Expanded clones are given a class, and other clones once, few, many or no size at all.

J: TRBJ2-3; size: once; D: TRBD2; V: TRBV5-1; CDR3: CASSLPLAGDTDTQYF; DNA: TGCGCCAGCAGCCTCCCGCTAGCGGGGGATACAGATACGCAGTATTTT
J: TRBJ2-7; size: NA; D: NA; V: TRBV19; CDR3: CASAIGASGSYEQYF; DNA: TGTGCCAGCGCAATTGGAGCGTCTGGGAGCTACGAGCAGTACTTC
J: TRBJ1-2; size: NA; D: TRBD1; V: TRBV4-1; CDR3: CASSQGQGKDYGYTF; DNA: TGCGCCAGCAGCCAGGGACAGGGGAAGGACTATGGCTACACCTTC
J: TRBJ2-3; size: NA; D: NA; V: TRBV19; CDR3: CASRGGRRTDTQYF; DNA: TGTGCCAGTAGGGGGGGACGGCGCACAGATACGCAGTATTTT
J: TRBJ2-7; size: NA; D: NA; V: TRBV7-9; CDR3: CASSLVTTSNEQYF; DNA: TGTGCCAGCAGCTTAGTGACGACGAGCAACGAGCAGTACTTC
J: TRBJ2-5; size: NA; D: TRBD2; V: TRBV7-2; CDR3: CASSLVASGGNEETQYF; DNA: TGTGCCAGCAGCTTAGTGGCTAGCGGGGGGAATGAAGAGACCCAGTACTTC
J: TRBJ1-2; size: NA; D: TRBD1; V: TRBV2; CDR3: CASSGLETGGNYGYTF; DNA: TGTGCCAGCAGCGGTCTGGAGACAGGGGGTAACTATGGCTACACCTTC
J: TRBJ2-7; size: NA; D: TRBD2; V: TRBV7-8; CDR3: CASSLARGGGSYEQYF; DNA: TGTGCCAGCAGCTTAGCGCGCGGGGGGGGGTCCTACGAGCAGTACTTC
J: TRBJ1-5; size: NA; D: NA; V: TRBV19; CDR3: CASCLGSREPQHF; DNA: TGTGCCAGTTGCCTAGGGTCCCGGGAGCCCCAGCATTTT
J: TRBJ1-6; size: NA; D: NA; V: TRBV11-2; CDR3: CASSSTGRGNSPLHF; DNA: TGTGCCAGCAGCTCTACCGGGAGAGGTAATTCACCCCTCCACTTT
J: TRBJ1-2; size: once; D: NA; V: TRBV7-9; CDR3: CASSPSPGELYGYTF; DNA: TGTGCCAGCAGCCCCAGCCCAGGGGAACTTTATGGCTACACCTTC
J: TRBJ1-1; size: few; D: NA; V: TRBV12-2; CDR3: CASRPQAEAFF; DNA: TGTGCAAGTCGTCCACAGGCCGAAGCTTTCTTT
J: TRBJ2-1; size: NA; D: NA; V: TRBV21-1; CDR3: CASSNATPGTSGGHSSYNEQFF; DNA: TGTGCCAGCAGCAACGCGACCCCGGGCACTAGCGGGGGCCATAGCTCCTACAATGAGCAGTTCTTC
J: TRBJ2-2; size: few; D: TRBD1; V: TRBV5-4; CDR3: CASRTGVTGELFF; DNA: TGTGCCAGCAGGACAGGGGTTACCGGGGAGCTGTTTTTT
J: TRBJ2-5; size: once; D: TRBD1; V: TRBV7-3; CDR3: CASSFGQGAWETQYF; DNA: TGTGCCAGCAGCTTCGGACAGGGTGCCTGGGAGACCCAGTACTTC
J: TRBJ1-1; size: NA; D: TRBD1; V: TRBV19; CDR3: CASIGTGGNDAEAFF; DNA: TGTGCCAGTATTGGCACAGGGGGTAACGACGCTGAAGCTTTCTTT
J: TRBJ2-7; size: NA; D: NA; V: TRBV5-4; CDR3: CASSLDQTYEQYF; DNA: TGTGCCAGCAGCTTGGACCAGACCTACGAGCAGTACTTC
J: TRBJ1-4; size: NA; D: NA; V: TRBV5-1; CDR3: CASNPGSGTNEKLFF; DNA: TGCGCCAGCAACCCCGGATCGGGGACTAATGAAAAACTGTTTTTT
J: TRBJ2-7; size: NA; D: NA; V: TRBV29-1; CDR3: CSVGGQIGEQYF; DNA: TGCAGCGTCGGTGGACAGATCGGGGAGCAGTACTTC
J: TRBJ2-2; size: NA; D: NA; V: TRBV7-9; CDR3: CASSLVTGSGTGELFF; DNA: TGTGCCAGCAGCTTAGTTACAGGGTCGGGCACCGGGGAGCTGTTTTTT
J: TRBJ2-3; size: NA; D: NA; V: TRBV10-2; CDR3: CASSPTGGTDTQYF; DNA: TGCGCCAGCAGTCCAACCGGCGGCACAGATACGCAGTATTTT
J: TRBJ1-1; size: NA; D: NA; V: TRBV7-2; CDR3: CASTGLKNTEAFF; DNA: TGTGCCAGTACGGGACTCAAGAACACTGAAGCTTTCTTT
J: TRBJ1-1; size: NA; D: NA; V: TRBV27; CDR3: CASSRVGTEAFF; DNA: TGTGCCAGCAGTAGAGTTGGGACGGAAGCTTTCTTT
J: TRBJ2-1; size: once; D: TRBD2; V: TRBV9; CDR3: CASSVVPSGGAYEQFF; DNA: TGTGCCAGCAGCGTAGTCCCTAGCGGGGGGGCATATGAGCAGTTCTTC
J: TRBJ1-2; size: NA; D: TRBD1; V: TRBV19; CDR3: CASSPLPTGVNYGYTF; DNA: TGTGCCAGTAGCCCCCTGCCGACAGGGGTTAACTATGGCTACACCTTC
J: TRBJ2-7; size: NA; D: NA; V: TRBV20-1; CDR3: CSAPGGDEQYF; DNA: TGCAGTGCTCCTGGGGGAGACGAGCAGTACTTC
J: TRBJ2-2; size: NA; D: NA; V: TRBV25-1; CDR3: CASSSIATGELFF; DNA: TGTGCCAGCAGTTCTATAGCAACCGGGGAGCTGTTTTTT
J: TRBJ2-1; size: NA; D: NA; V: TRBV19; CDR3: CASSIGLDYNEQFF; DNA: TGTGCCAGTAGTATAGGACTAGATTACAATGAGCAGTTCTTC
J: TRBJ2-7; size: NA; D: TRBD1; V: TRBV5-1; CDR3: CASSTGEYAYEQYF; DNA: TGCGCCAGCAGTACAGGGGAATATGCCTACGAGCAGTACTTC
J: TRBJ1-2; size: NA; D: TRBD1; V: TRBV5-6; CDR3: CASSIAGTEIYYGYTF; DNA: TGTGCCAGCAGCATAGCCGGGACAGAGATTTACTATGGCTACACCTTC
J: TRBJ2-5; size: NA; D: NA; V: TRBV6-1; CDR3: CASILAEGEETQYF; DNA: NA
J: TRBJ2-5; size: few; D: NA; V: TRBV7-3; CDR3: CASSLVGTETQYF; DNA: TGTGCCAGCAGCTTAGTTGGGACGGAGACCCAGTACTTC
J: TRBJ2-2; size: NA; D: TRBD1; V: TRBV19; CDR3: CASSPSTGGLAGGELFF; DNA: TGTGCCAGTAGTCCCTCGACAGGGGGCCTCGCGGGCGGGGAGCTGTTTTTT
J: TRBJ2-3; size: NA; D: TRBD2; V: TRBV19; CDR3: CASRPPGLSTDTQYF; DNA: TGTGCCAGTAGGCCGCCGGGACTAAGCACAGATACGCAGTATTTT
J: TRBJ2-1; size: NA; D: NA; V: TRBV30; CDR3: CAWGIWSSYNEQFF; DNA: TGTGCCTGGGGTATCTGGAGCTCCTACAATGAGCAGTTCTTC
J: TRBJ2-1; size: NA; D: TRBD2; V: TRBV5-1; CDR3: CASSPGSGGDNEQFF; DNA: TGCGCCAGCAGCCCGGGGAGCGGGGGGGACAATGAGCAGTTCTTC
J: TRBJ1-5; size: NA; D: NA; V: TRBV7-9; CDR3: CASSLGGEPPQHF; DNA: TGTGCCAGCAGCCTAGGGGGTGAGCCCCCGCAGCATTTT
J: TRBJ2-3; size: NA; D: NA; V: TRBV6-6; CDR3: CASSFGTADTQYF; DNA: TGTGCCAGCAGCTTCGGGACCGCAGATACGCAGTATTTT
J: TRBJ2-2; size: NA; D: NA; V: TRBV2; CDR3: CASVVQGRAGELFF; DNA: TGTGCCAGCGTTGTACAGGGGAGGGCCGGGGAGCTGTTTTTT
J: TRBJ1-2; size: NA; D: NA; V: TRBV6-5; CDR3: CASSYDARAKYGYTF; DNA: TGTGCCAGCAGTTACGATGCCAGGGCAAAGTATGGCTACACCTTC
J: TRBJ2-1; size: NA; D: TRBD2; V: TRBV9; CDR3: CASSGTSGGEQFF; DNA: TGTGCCAGCAGCGGGACTAGCGGGGGGGAGCAGTTCTTC
J: TRBJ2-5; size: NA; D: TRBD2; V: TRBV29-1; CDR3: CSVEVARGVQETQYF; DNA: TGCAGCGTTGAAGTGGCGCGGGGGGTCCAAGAGACCCAGTACTTC
J: TRBJ1-5; size: once; D: NA; V: TRBV2; CDR3: CASSLKGRGGNQPQHF; DNA: TGTGCCAGCAGCCTGAAGGGGCGCGGTGGCAATCAGCCCCAGCATTTT
J: TRBJ1-2; size: NA; D: NA; V: TRBV2; CDR3: CASRAGFWDYTF; DNA: TGTGCCAGCAGAGCAGGGTTCTGGGACTACACCTTC
J: TRBJ2-2; size: NA; D: TRBD2; V: TRBV5-1; CDR3: CASSDLAGGPISAGELFF; DNA: TGCGCCAGCAGCGATCTAGCGGGGGGCCCCATTTCAGCGGGGGAGCTGTTTTTT
J: TRBJ1-5; size: NA; D: TRBD1; V: TRBV10-3; CDR3: CAISELDRINQPQHF; DNA: TGTGCCATCAGTGAGCTGGACAGGATCAATCAGCCCCAGCATTTT
J: TRBJ1-1; size: NA; D: NA; V: TRBV6-1; CDR3: CASTRLGRNTEAFF; DNA: TGTGCCAGCACCAGGTTAGGGAGGAACACTGAAGCTTTCTTT
J: TRBJ1-2; size: NA; D: NA; V: TRBV2; CDR3: CASSEGVYGYTF; DNA: TGTGCCAGCAGTGAAGGTGTCTATGGCTACACCTTC